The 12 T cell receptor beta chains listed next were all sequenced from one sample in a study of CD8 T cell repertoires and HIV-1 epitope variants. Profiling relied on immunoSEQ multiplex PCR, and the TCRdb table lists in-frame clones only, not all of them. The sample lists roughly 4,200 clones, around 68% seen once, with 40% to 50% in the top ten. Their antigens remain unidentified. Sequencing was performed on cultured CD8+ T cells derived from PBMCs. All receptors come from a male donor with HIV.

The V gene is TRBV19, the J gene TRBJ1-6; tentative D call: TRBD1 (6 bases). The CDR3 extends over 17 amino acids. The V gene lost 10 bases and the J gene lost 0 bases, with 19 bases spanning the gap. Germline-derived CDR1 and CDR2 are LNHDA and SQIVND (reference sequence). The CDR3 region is CATNPGHQSSYNSPLHF. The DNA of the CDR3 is TGTGCCACTAACCCGGGACACCAAAGCTCCTATAATTCACCCCTCCACTTT.

DNA for the CDR3: TGCGCCAGCAGTTCCGGGACAGGCGAATACAATGAGCAGTTCTTC. It encodes CASSSGTGEYNEQFF. The V call is TRBV5-1, the J call TRBJ2-1; TRBD1 agrees at 8 bases. Per the germline V gene, CDR1 is SGHRS and CDR2 is YFSETQ. Trimming at V came to 5 bases and at J to 4 bases, leaving 8 bases not matched to a gene. This CDR3 region has 15 residues.

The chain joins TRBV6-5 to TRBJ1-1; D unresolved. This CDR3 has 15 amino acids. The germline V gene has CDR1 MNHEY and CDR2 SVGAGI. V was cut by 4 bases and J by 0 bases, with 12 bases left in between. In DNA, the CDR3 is TGTGCCAGCAGTTGGACCTTCGCCTTGAACACTGAAGCTTTCTTT. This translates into CASSWTFALNTEAFF.

The CDR3 loop is CASSIPNTEAFF. CDR3 DNA sequence: TGTGCCAGTAGTATCCCGAACACTGAAGCTTTCTTT. The chain recombines TRBV19 with TRBJ1-1, with no clear D. Trimming stripped 3 bases from V and 1 base from J, with 3 bases between. CDR1 and CDR2 from the germline V gene are LNHDA and SQIVND (reference sequence). The CDR3 is made up of 12 amino acids.

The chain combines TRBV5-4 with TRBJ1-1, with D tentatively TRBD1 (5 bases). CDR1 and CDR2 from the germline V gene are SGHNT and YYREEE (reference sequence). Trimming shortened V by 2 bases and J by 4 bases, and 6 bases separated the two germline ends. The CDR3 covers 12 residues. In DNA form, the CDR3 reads TGTGCCAGCAGCTTCGGGGGCACTGAAGCTTTCTTT. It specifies CASSFGGTEAFF.

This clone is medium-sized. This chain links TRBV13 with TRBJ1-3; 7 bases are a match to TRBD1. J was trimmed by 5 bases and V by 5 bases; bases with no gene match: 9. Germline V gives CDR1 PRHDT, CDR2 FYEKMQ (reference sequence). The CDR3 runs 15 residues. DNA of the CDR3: TGTGCCAGCAGCCCTGACAGGGACGGGCGAAACACCATATATTTT. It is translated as CASSPDRDGRNTIYF. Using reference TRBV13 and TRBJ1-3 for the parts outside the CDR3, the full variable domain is AAGVIQSPRHLIKEKRETATLKCYPIPRHDTVYWYQQGPGQDPQFLISFYEKMQSDKGSIPDRFSAQQFSDYHSELNMSSLELGDSALYFCASSPDRDGRNTIYFGEGSWLTVV.

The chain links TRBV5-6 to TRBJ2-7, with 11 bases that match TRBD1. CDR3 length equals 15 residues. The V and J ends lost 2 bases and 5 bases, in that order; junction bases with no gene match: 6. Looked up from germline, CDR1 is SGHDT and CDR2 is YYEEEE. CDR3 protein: CASSFTGTGGHEQYF. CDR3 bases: TGTGCCAGCAGCTTCACCGGGACAGGGGGGCACGAGCAGTACTTC.

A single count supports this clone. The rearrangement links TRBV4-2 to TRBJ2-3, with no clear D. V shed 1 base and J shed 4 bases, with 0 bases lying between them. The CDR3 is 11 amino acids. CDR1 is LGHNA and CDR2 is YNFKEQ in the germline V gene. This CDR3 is CASSQADTQYF. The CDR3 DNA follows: TGTGCCAGCAGCCAAGCAGATACGCAGTATTTT.

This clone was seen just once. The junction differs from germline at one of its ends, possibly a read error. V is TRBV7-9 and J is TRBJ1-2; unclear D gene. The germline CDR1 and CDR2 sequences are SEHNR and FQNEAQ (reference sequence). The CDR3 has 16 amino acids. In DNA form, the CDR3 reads TGCGCCAGCAGCCAAGATCCCGTCGAACTCGACTATGGCTACACCTTC. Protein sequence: CASSQDPVELDYGYTF.

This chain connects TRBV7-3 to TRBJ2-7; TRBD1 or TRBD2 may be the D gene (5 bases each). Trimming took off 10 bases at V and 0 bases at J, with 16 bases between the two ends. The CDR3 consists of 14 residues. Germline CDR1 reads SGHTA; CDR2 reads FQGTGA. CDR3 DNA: TGTGCCACCCCTTCGGACACTAGCTCCTACGAGCAGTACTTC. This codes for CATPSDTSSYEQYF.

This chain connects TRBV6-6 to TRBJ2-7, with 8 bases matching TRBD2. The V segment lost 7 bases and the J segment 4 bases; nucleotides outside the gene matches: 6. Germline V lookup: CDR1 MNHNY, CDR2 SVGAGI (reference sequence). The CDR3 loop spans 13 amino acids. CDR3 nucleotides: TGTGCCAGCACCACGGGGGGGATATACGAGCAGTACTTC. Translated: CASTTGGIYEQYF.

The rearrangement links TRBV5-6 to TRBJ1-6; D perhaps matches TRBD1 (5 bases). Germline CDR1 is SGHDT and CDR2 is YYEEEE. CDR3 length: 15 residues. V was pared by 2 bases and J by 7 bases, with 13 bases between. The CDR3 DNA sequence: TGTGCCAGCAGCTTCCTCCAGGGCGTGAATTCACCCCTCCACTTT. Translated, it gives CASSFLQGVNSPLHF.